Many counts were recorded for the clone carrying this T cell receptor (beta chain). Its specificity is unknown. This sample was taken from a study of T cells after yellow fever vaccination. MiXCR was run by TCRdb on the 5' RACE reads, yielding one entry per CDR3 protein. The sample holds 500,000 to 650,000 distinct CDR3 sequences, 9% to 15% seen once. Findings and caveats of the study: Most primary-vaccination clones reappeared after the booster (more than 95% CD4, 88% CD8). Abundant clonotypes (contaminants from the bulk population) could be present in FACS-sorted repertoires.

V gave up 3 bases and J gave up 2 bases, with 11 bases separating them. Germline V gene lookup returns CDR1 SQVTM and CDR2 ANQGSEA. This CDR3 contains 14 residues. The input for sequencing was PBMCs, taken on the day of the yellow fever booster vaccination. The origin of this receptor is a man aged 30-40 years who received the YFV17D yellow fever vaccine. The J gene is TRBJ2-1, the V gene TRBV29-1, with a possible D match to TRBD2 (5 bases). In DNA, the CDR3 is TGCAGCGTTGAGAGGGCGGGTCCCTACAATGAGCAGTTCTTC. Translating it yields CSVERAGPYNEQFF.